A single sample is the source of the 19 T cell receptor beta chains below, sequenced in a study of T-cell memory formation after mild COVID-19 (dated by TCRdb to the early 2020s). Library method: 5' RACE. Reads for this sample came from an Illumina NovaSeq 6000. Through fastp at Q25 and MiXCR, TCRdb rebuilt clones from the public reads, retaining in-frame beta chains. Every entry covers one CDR3 protein and lists the most common genes and DNA from its rows. The sample table shows about 360,000 distinct CDR3 sequences, and around 15% are seen once. Less than 25% of the sample is held by the ten biggest clonotypes. What was sequenced was PBMCs or a T cell subset sorted from them (not recorded which). The receptors here all came from a man aged 18 to 30 who had mild COVID-19 (a few samples of this study predate the infection). The sample titles of this study are shuffled in the database, so cell type and time point are left out; the donor was told from shared clones.

The chain uses TRBV4-2 and TRBJ2-6; D unresolved. This CDR3 contains 19 residues. Trimming took 4 bases from V and 0 from J, leaving 19 bases between them. Per germline, CDR1 LGHNA and CDR2 YNFKEQ. The CDR3 region is CASSLGSSRKSSGANVLTF. The DNA of the CDR3 is TGTGCCAGCAGCCTTGGGTCTAGTCGGAAGAGCTCTGGGGCCAACGTCCTGACTTTC.

This clonotype came up many times. The CDR3: CRSRSNPRDIEETQYF. CDR3 nucleotides: TGCAGAAGCCGGAGCAACCCCCGGGACATCGAAGAGACCCAGTACTTC. J is TRBJ2-5 and V is TRBV20-1; D possibly corresponds to TRBD1 (6 bases). This CDR3 has 16 amino acids. Germline V gene lookup returns CDR1 DFQATT and CDR2 SNEGSKA (reference sequence).

The CDR3 region is CASSFGSEETQYF. The CDR3 bases are TGTGCCAGCAGCTTCGGCAGTGAAGAGACCCAGTACTTC. The chain couples TRBV7-2 to TRBJ2-5; no clear D. The CDR3 sequence is 13 residues long. The ends were cut back, 3 bases at V and 3 bases at J, with 8 bases in the middle. Germline V gene data show CDR1 as SGHTA and CDR2 as FQGNSA.

This clonotype was found many times. The chain recombines TRBV10-3 with TRBJ2-3; D is unresolved. Trimming cost V 2 bases and J 2 bases, with 5 bases left between them. This CDR3 has 13 residues. Germline lookup yields CDR1 ENHRY and CDR2 SYGVKD. CDR3 sequence reads: CAISEGNTDTQYF. In nucleotides, the CDR3 is TGTGCCATCAGTGAGGGGAACACAGATACGCAGTATTTT.

This clonotype was seen at least ten times. V is TRBV29-1 and J is TRBJ1-1; TRBD1 might be the D (6 bases). Trimming took 4 bases from V and 0 from J, leaving 12 bases between them. CDR1 and CDR2 (germline): SQVTM, ANQGSEA. The CDR3 extends over 14 amino acids. The CDR3 DNA sequence: TGCAGCGTTGTAAGAGGGGGGGTGAACACTGAAGCTTTCTTT. Translating it yields CSVVRGGVNTEAFF.

This chain connects TRBV12-3 or TRBV12-4 to TRBJ1-2; weak D call: TRBD1 (5 bases). Trimming stripped 5 bases from V and 4 bases from J, with 8 bases between. The CDR3 runs to 12 residues. The CDR3 here is CASSRGGYGYTF. The CDR3, as DNA: TGTGCCAGCAGTCGGGGGGGCTATGGCTACACCTTC.

This sequence joins TRBV20-1 and TRBJ1-4; tentative D call: TRBD1 (5 bases). The CDR3 consists of 14 residues. Between the trimmed V and J ends, which lost 3 bases and 6 bases, there was a span of 14 bases. Germline V lookup: CDR1 DFQATT, CDR2 SNEGSKA (reference sequence). CDR3 in amino acids: CSARGGTTDEKLFF. The CDR3 bases are TGCAGTGCTAGGGGGGGGACGACGGATGAAAAACTGTTTTTT.

The table lists this clonotype with many counts. The chain is built from TRBV5-1 and TRBJ1-1; D might be TRBD1 (5 bases). V gave up 4 bases and J gave up 4 bases, with 14 bases separating them. Germline CDR1 SGHRS, CDR2 YFSETQ. This CDR3 spans 14 amino acids. CDR3 DNA: TGCGCCAGCAGCGTGGTTGACAGAAGCACTGAAGCTTTCTTT. It codes for CASSVVDRSTEAFF.

This clonotype was recorded many times. The rearrangement uses TRBV24-1 and TRBJ2-1; 11 bases match TRBD1. V lost 3 bases, J lost 9 bases, and 6 bases stayed unmatched. Germline V gene lookup returns CDR1 KGHDR and CDR2 SFDVKD. CDR3 length equals 15 residues. Written as DNA, the CDR3 is TGTGCCACCAGTGATCCCGGACAGGGGGCTTTTGAGCAGTTCTTC. It is translated as CATSDPGQGAFEQFF.

Many counts were recorded for this clonotype. The gene calls are TRBV4-3 and TRBJ2-3, with D tentatively TRBD1 or TRBD2 (5 bases each). Germline-derived CDR1 and CDR2 are LGHNA and YSLEER. Trimming pared 3 bases from V and 0 bases from J, leaving 13 bases between. The CDR3 length is 16 residues. The CDR3 nucleotides are TGCGCCAGCAGCCAGTCCGGGACGGCAAGCACAGATACGCAGTATTTT. This gives the protein CASSQSGTASTDTQYF.

This clonotype has at least ten counts. V gene TRBV6-2 or TRBV6-3 combines with J gene TRBJ2-2; D not resolved. CDR1 and CDR2 from the germline V gene are MNHEY and SVGEGT. This CDR3 spans 16 amino acids. V was clipped by 0 bases and J by 1 base, with 9 bases between them. This CDR3 is CASSYSADENTGELFF. DNA for the CDR3: TGTGCCAGCAGTTACTCTGCGGACGAGAACACCGGGGAGCTGTTTTTT.

Here the CDR3 reads CASTKHPGVSLHF. CDR3 DNA: TGTGCCAGCACTAAACACCCGGGGGTCTCCCTCCACTTT. The chain carries TRBV28 and TRBJ1-6; possible D gene TRBD1, 5 bases. CDR1 is MDHEN, CDR2 SYDVKM, per germline. The CDR3 loop spans 13 amino acids. Trimming took 7 bases from V and 14 from J, leaving 18 bases between them.

This clonotype occurred many times. V is TRBV20-1 and J is TRBJ2-3; 11 bases are a match to TRBD2. This CDR3 is 17 amino acids long. Unmatched junction bases numbered 11, after V lost 5 bases and J lost 1 base. Germline-derived CDR1 and CDR2 are DFQATT and SNEGSKA (reference sequence). As DNA, the CDR3 is TGCAGTGCTGCTCCACTCCCTAGCGGGGGGCGCACAGATACGCAGTATTTT. This translates into CSAAPLPSGGRTDTQYF.

This rearrangement joins TRBV18 to TRBJ2-7; TRBD1 is a possible D gene (6 bases). Germline V lookup: CDR1 KGHSH, CDR2 LQKENI. The CDR3 length is 16 residues. Trimming removed 6 bases at V and 3 bases at J, with 21 bases between. The CDR3 DNA follows: TGTGCCAGCTCCCCTAGACAGGCCTCATGGGGCTACGAGCAGTACTTC. This gives the protein CASSPRQASWGYEQYF.

This chain joins TRBV12-3 or TRBV12-4 and TRBJ1-5; 7 nucleotides match TRBD1. V shed 0 bases, J shed 0 bases, and the junction held 5 bases outside the gene matches. The CDR3 totals 17 residues. This CDR3 is CASSLAPTGYSNQPQHF. In nucleotides, the CDR3 is TGTGCCAGCAGTTTAGCCCCGACAGGGTATAGCAATCAGCCCCAGCATTTT.

The chain joins TRBV12-3 or TRBV12-4 to TRBJ2-7; D perhaps matches TRBD1 (7 bases). The CDR3 runs 14 residues. V was cut by 3 bases and J by 5 bases, with 14 bases left in between. As DNA, the CDR3 is TGTGCCAGCAGTTTGGAGGCAGGGGGGCACGAGCAGTACTTC. Its protein is CASSLEAGGHEQYF.

In this sample, this clonotype turned up a few times. The chain carries TRBV6-5 and TRBJ2-2, with TRBD2 identical over 7 bases. This CDR3 spans 16 amino acids. Germline lookup yields CDR1 MNHEY and CDR2 SVGAGI. Germline trimming cut 6 bases from V and 4 bases from J; bases unmatched to any gene: 11. The CDR3 DNA is TGTGCCAGCAGCTTGACTAGCTTCGATGCCACCGGGGAGCTGTTTTTT. Encoded protein: CASSLTSFDATGELFF.

V is TRBV10-2 and J is TRBJ1-5; 7 bases map to TRBD1. The germline gives CDR1 WSHSY, CDR2 SAAADI. Trimming removed 3 bases from V and 8 bases from J; junction bases left unmatched: 7. This CDR3 contains 14 residues. The CDR3, as DNA: TGCGCCAGCAGTGATGGCAGGGGGAACAAGCCCCAGCATTTT. Translating gives CASSDGRGNKPQHF.

This clonotype was seen a handful of times. The chain has TRBV5-1 and TRBJ2-5; 8 positions match TRBD1. CDR3 length equals 16 residues. V lost 2 bases and J lost 5; bases outside the gene matches: 11. Per the germline V gene, CDR1 is SGHRS and CDR2 is YFSETQ. In nucleotides, the CDR3 is TGCGCCAGCAGCTTTTCAGGGGGCGCGGGATCGGAGACCCAGTACTTC. This gives the protein CASSFSGGAGSETQYF.